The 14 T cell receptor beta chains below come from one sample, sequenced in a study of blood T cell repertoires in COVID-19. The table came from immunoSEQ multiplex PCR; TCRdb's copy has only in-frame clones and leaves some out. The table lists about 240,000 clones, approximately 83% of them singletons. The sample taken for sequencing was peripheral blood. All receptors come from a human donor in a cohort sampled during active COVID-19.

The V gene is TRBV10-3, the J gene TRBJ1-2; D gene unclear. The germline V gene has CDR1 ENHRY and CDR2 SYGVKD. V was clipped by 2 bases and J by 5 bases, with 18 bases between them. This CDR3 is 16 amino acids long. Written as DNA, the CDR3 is TGTGCCATCAGTGAGCGGAGGACGGCGGAACTATATGGCTACACCTTC. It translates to CAISERRTAELYGYTF.

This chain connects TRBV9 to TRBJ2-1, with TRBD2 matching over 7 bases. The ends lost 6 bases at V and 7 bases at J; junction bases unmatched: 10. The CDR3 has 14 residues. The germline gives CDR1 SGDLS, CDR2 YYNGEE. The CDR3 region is CASTGGTSANEQFF. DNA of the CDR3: TGTGCCAGCACCGGGGGAACTAGCGCAAATGAGCAGTTCTTC.

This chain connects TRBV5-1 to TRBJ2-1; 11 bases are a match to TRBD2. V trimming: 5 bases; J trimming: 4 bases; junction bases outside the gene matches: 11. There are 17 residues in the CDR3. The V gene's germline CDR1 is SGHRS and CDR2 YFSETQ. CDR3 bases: TGCGCCAGCAGAGGGGGGACTAGCGGAAAACGGTACAATGAGCAGTTCTTC. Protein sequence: CASRGGTSGKRYNEQFF.

The CDR3 region is CASSHPGGDGGNQPQHF. The CDR3 DNA is TGCGCCAGCAGCCACCCTGGAGGGGACGGGGGCAATCAGCCCCAGCATTTT. The chain combines TRBV4-1 with TRBJ1-5; D possibly corresponds to TRBD1 (5 bases). The CDR3 totals 17 residues. Germline V gene lookup returns CDR1 MGHRA and CDR2 YSYEKL. Trimming removed 3 bases from V and 2 bases from J, with 17 bases in between.

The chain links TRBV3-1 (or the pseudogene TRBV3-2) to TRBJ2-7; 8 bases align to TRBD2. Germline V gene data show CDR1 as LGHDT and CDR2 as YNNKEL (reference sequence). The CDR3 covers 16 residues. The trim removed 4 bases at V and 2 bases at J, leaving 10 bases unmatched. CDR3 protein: CASSLPGTRAPYEQYF. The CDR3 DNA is TGTGCCAGCAGCCTACCTGGGACTAGGGCTCCCTACGAGCAGTACTTC.

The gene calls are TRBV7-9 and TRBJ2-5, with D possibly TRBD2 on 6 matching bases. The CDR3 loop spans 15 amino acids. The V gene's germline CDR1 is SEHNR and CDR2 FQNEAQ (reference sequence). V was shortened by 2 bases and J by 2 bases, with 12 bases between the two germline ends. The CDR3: CASSLSGDGQETQYF. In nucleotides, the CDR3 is TGTGCCAGCAGCTTATCGGGGGACGGGCAAGAGACCCAGTACTTC.

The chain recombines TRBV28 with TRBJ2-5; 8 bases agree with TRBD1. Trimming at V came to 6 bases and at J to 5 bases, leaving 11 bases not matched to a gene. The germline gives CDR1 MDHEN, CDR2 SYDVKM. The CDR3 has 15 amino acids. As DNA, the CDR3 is TGTGCCAGCAGCGACCGGCAGGGGGCTAGGGAGACCCAGTACTTC. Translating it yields CASSDRQGARETQYF. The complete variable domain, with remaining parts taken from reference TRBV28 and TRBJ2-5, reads DVKVTQSSRYLVKRTGEKVFLECVQDMDHENMFWYRQDPGLGLRLIYFSYDVKMKEKGDIPEGYSVSREKKERFSLILESASTNQTSMYLCASSDRQGARETQYFGPGTRLLVL.

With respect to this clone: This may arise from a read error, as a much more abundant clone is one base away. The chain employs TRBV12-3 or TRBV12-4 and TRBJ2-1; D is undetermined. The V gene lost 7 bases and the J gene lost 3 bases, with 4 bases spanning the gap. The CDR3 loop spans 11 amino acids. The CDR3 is CASTRYNEQFF. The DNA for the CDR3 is TGTGCCAGCACCCGCTACAATGAGCAGTTCTTC.

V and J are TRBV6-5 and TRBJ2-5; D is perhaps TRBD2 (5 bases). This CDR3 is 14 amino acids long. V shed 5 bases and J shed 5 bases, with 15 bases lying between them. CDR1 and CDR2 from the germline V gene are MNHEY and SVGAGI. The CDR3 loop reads CASSPGILGETQYF. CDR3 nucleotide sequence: TGTGCCAGCAGTCCCGGGATCCTTGGGGAGACCCAGTACTTC.

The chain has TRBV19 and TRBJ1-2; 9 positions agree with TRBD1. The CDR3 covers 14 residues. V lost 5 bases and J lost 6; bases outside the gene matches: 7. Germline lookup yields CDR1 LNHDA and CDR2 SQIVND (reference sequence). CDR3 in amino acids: CASSLGTGKHGYTF. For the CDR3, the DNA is TGTGCCAGTAGTTTGGGGACAGGGAAGCATGGCTACACCTTC.

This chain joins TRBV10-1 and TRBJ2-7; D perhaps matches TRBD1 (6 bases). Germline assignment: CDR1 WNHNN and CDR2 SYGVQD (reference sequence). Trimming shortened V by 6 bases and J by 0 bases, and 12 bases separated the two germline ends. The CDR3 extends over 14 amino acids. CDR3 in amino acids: CASSPGTPSYEQYF. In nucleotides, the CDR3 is TGCGCCAGCAGCCCCGGGACACCCTCCTACGAGCAGTACTTC.

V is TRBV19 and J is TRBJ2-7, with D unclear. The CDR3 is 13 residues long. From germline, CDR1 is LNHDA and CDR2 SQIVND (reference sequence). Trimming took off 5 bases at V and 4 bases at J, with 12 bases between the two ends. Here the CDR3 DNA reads TGTGCCAGTAGTTCCCATCAGACTTACGAGCAGTACTTC. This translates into CASSSHQTYEQYF.

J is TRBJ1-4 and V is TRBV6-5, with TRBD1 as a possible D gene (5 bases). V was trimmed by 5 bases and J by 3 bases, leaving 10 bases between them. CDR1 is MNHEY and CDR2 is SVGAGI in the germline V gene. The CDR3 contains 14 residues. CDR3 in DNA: TGTGCCAGCAGTCGGAGGGGTGCTAATGAAAAACTGTTTTTT. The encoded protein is CASSRRGANEKLFF.

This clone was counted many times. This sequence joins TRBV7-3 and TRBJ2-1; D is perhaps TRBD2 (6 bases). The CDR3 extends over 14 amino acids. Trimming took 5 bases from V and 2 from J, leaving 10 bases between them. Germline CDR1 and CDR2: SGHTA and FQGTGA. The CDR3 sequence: CASSPTSTYNEQFF. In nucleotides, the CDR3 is TGTGCCAGCAGCCCCACTAGCACCTACAATGAGCAGTTCTTC.